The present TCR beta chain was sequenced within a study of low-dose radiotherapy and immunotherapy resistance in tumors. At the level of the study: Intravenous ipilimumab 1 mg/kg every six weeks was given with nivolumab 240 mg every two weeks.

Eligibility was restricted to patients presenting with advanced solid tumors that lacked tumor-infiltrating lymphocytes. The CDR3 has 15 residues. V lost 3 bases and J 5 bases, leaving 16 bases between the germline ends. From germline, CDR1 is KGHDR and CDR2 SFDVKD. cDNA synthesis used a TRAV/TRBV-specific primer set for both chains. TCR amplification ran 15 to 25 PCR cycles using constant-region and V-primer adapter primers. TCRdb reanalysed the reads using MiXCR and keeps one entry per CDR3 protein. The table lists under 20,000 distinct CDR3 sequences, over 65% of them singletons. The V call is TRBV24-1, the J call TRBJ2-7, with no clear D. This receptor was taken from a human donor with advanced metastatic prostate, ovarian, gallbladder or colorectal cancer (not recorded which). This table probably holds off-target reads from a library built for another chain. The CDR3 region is CATSDPTAQTHEQYF. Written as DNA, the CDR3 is TGTGCCACCAGTGATCCCACCGCGCAGACGCACGAGCAGTACTTC.